The T cell receptor (beta chain) described here comes from a study of metastatic and nonmetastatic thyroid tumors. General study findings and limits: The reported finding was significantly higher TCR beta diversity in malignant thyroid tumors relative to benign nodules, in blood and tumor.

V lost 2 bases and J 3 bases, leaving 7 bases between the germline ends. The CDR3 spans 13 residues. Per germline, CDR1 SNHLY and CDR2 FYNNEI. Of note for this clone: Its specificity is not known.

Original data processing: The authors used CDR3 differences across clinicopathological groups to build a distant-metastasis classifier for papillary thyroid cancer. With MiXCR, TCRdb called clones anew from the PCR reads. TCRdb's processing, not the study's, gives the V and J calls here. The sample includes around 20,000 clones, approximately 40% of them seen just once. Thyroid surgery took place with no prior treatment in any patient. Sequences were obtained from tumor tissue. The sequence came from a female donor with papillary thyroid cancer or a benign thyroid nodule (not recorded which). Some clones in this sample may be carry-over from other donors' samples. The chain carries TRBV2 and TRBJ2-5, with D hard to call. The CDR3 sequence is CASSELQEETQYF. Here the CDR3 DNA reads TGTGCCAGCAGTGAACTCCAGGAAGAGACCCAGTACTTC.